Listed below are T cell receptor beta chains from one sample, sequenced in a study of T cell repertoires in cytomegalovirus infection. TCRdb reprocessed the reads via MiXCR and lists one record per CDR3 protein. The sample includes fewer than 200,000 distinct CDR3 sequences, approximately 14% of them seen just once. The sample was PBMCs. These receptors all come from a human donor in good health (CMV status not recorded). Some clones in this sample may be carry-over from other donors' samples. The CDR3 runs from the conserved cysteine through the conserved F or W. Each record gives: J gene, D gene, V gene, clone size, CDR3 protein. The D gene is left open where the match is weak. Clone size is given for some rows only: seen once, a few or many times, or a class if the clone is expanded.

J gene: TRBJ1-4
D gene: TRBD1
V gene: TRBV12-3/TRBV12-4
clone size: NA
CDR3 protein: CASSTDRAGTNEKLFF

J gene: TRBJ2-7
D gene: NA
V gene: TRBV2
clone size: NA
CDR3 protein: CASRPDGAQYF

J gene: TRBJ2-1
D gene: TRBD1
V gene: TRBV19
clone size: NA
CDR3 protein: CASSPRTGGTYNEQFF

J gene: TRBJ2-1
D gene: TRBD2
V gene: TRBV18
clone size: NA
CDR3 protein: CASSPRDMGGRTYNEQFF

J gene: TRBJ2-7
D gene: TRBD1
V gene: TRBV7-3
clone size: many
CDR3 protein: CASSSGTGSYEQYF

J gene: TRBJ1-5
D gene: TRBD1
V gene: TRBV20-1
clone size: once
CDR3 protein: CSARVFGQGDSNQPQHF

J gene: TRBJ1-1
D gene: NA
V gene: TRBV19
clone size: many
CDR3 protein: CASSTSINTEAFF

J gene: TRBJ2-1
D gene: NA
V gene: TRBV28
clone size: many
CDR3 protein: CASSPMGHSYNEQFF

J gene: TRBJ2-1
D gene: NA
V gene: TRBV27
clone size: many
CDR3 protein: CASSLGSGSEQFF

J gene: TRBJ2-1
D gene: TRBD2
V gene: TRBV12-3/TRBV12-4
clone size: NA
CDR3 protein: CASRLRGGAREQFF

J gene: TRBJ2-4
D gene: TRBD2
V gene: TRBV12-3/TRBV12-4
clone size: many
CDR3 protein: CASTPSGGKNIQYF

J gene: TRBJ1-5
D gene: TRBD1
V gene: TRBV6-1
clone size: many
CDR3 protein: CASSGLQGYGNQPQHF

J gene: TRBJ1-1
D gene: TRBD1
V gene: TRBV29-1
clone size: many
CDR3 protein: CSVSGQRNTEAFF

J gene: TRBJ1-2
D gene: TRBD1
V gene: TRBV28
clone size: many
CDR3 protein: CASSLYADRDGYTF

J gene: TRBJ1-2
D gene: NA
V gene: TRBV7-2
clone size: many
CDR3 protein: CASSRNPGLGYGYTF

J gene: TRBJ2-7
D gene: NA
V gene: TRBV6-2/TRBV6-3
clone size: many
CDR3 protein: CASSYPGRTGYEQYF

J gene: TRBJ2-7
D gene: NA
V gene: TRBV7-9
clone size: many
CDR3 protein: CASSSSTASYEQYF